The 28 T cell receptor beta chains reported below all come from one sample, sequenced in a study of T cell clonotyping in hematopoietic cell transplantation. Clones were read by immunoSEQ multiplex PCR, and TCRdb kept only the in-frame ones, dropping some. Among roughly 29,000 clones listed, 70% to 80% were seen once. Time point in this sample: recipient sample about 28 days before transplant, after cytoreduction. This sample comprised peripheral blood mononuclear cells, obtained before stem cell transplant. These receptors originate from a woman aged 30 to 39 with chronic myeloid leukemia. Some clones in this sample may be carry-over from other donors' samples.

This chain uses TRBV5-1 with TRBJ2-7; weak D call: TRBD1 (5 bases). Germline V gene sequence: CDR1 SGHRS, CDR2 YFSETQ. This CDR3 spans 15 amino acids. V lost 3 bases and J 7 bases, leaving 20 bases between the germline ends. The CDR3: CASSSRAHEAWEQYF. The CDR3 nucleotides are TGCGCCAGCAGCTCCAGGGCACATGAGGCTTGGGAGCAGTACTTC. Drawing the rest from reference TRBV5-1 and TRBJ2-7, the complete variable domain is KAGVTQTPRYLIKTRGQQVTLSCSPISGHRSVSWYQQTPGQGLQFLFEYFSETQRNKGNFPGRFSGRQFSNSRSEMNVSTLELGDSALYLCASSSRAHEAWEQYFGPGTRLTVT.

J is TRBJ2-1 and V is TRBV4-2, with a possible D match to TRBD1 (6 bases). CDR3 size: 16 residues. The V gene lost 0 bases and the J gene lost 0 bases, with 9 bases spanning the gap. Germline loops: CDR1 LGHNA, CDR2 YNFKEQ. The CDR3 sequence: CASSQDQGSSYNEQFF. CDR3 in DNA: TGTGCCAGCAGCCAAGATCAGGGGAGCTCCTACAATGAGCAGTTCTTC.

This chain uses TRBV4-3 with TRBJ2-1; 8 bases fit TRBD2. The CDR3 loop spans 19 amino acids. CDR1 LGHNA and CDR2 YSLEER come from the germline V gene. V was clipped by 0 bases and J by 0 bases; unmatched bases: 10. CDR3 in amino acids: CASSQDFGGGRSSYNEQFF. CDR3 sequence (DNA): TGCGCCAGCAGCCAAGATTTTGGCGGGGGGAGAAGCTCCTACAATGAGCAGTTCTTC.

The chain couples TRBV7-3 to TRBJ1-2; D is unresolved. The CDR3 loop spans 13 amino acids. CDR1 is SGHTA and CDR2 is FQGTGA in the germline V gene. With 2 bases removed from V and 4 bases from J, the gap between germline ends came to 8 bases. The CDR3 DNA reads as TGTGCCAGCAGCTTAGGGGTCGGCTATGGCTACACCTTC. This codes for CASSLGVGYGYTF. The entire variable domain, with the rest obtained from reference TRBV7-3 and TRBJ1-2, is as follows: GAGVSQTPSNKVTEKGKYVELRCDPISGHTALYWYRQSLGQGPEFLIYFQGTGAADDSGLPNDRFFAVRPEGSVSTLKIQRTERGDSAVYLCASSLGVGYGYTFGSGTRLTVV.

This clone was seen a single time. This chain joins TRBV5-1 and TRBJ2-3; 10 bases map to TRBD2. Germline values: CDR1 SGHRS, CDR2 YFSETQ. V lost 0 bases to trimming and J lost 3 bases; unmatched junction nucleotides: 4. The CDR3 runs 16 residues. The chain's CDR3 is CASSLDLAGDTDTQYF. Written as DNA, the CDR3 is TGCGCCAGCAGCTTGGACCTAGCGGGGGATACAGATACGCAGTATTTT.

The chain couples TRBV30 to TRBJ1-1, with TRBD1 matching over 8 bases. The CDR3 extends over 13 amino acids. The germline V gene encodes CDR1 GTSNPN and CDR2 SVGIG (reference sequence). Trimming took 4 bases from V and 6 from J; bases not matched to a gene: 7. CDR3 sequence reads: CAWNRQGKPEAFF. The CDR3 coding sequence is TGTGCCTGGAATAGACAGGGGAAGCCTGAAGCTTTCTTT.

Only a few counts were recorded for this clone. This chain uses TRBV23-1 with TRBJ1-2, with a tentative D call TRBD1 (5 bases). TRBV23-1 is an open reading frame, and its role is uncertain. The V end lost 4 bases, the J end lost 3 bases, and 15 bases lay between the germline ends. CDR3 size: 15 residues. The CDR3 sequence: CASSREMTADYGYTF. The CDR3 DNA reads as TGCGCCAGCAGTCGTGAGATGACAGCTGACTATGGCTACACCTTC.

The rearrangement links TRBV7-2 to TRBJ1-2; 9 bases are shared with TRBD1. Per germline, CDR1 SGHTA and CDR2 FQGNSA. Losses at the gene ends were 4 bases for V and 5 bases for J; bases not matched to a gene: 5. The CDR3 has 14 amino acids. This CDR3 is CASSSGTGWYGYTF. CDR3 DNA sequence: TGTGCCAGCAGCTCCGGGACAGGGTGGTATGGCTACACCTTC.

In DNA form, the CDR3 reads TGTGCCTGGAGCGTTGACATCAATCAGCCCCAGCATTTT. Translated, it gives CAWSVDINQPQHF. The V gene is TRBV30, the J gene TRBJ1-5; D uncertain. Germline values: CDR1 GTSNPN, CDR2 SVGIG (reference sequence). V was pared by 3 bases and J by 3 bases, with 9 bases between. The CDR3 sequence is 13 residues long.

The V and J genes are TRBV27 and TRBJ2-5, with TRBD1 matching over 9 bases. V lost 6 bases and J lost 4; bases outside the gene matches: 9. This CDR3 has 15 amino acids. CDR1 MNHEY and CDR2 SMNVEV come from the germline V gene (reference sequence). CDR3 protein: CASSQPGQGRETQYF. The CDR3 nucleotides read TGTGCCAGCAGCCAACCGGGACAGGGACGAGAGACCCAGTACTTC.

This chain joins TRBV29-1 and TRBJ1-2; possible D gene TRBD1, 6 bases. The CDR3 runs to 12 residues. V was clipped by 6 bases and J by 5 bases, with 13 bases between them. CDR1 is SQVTM and CDR2 is ANQGSEA in the germline V gene. The CDR3 reads CSVAGDLYGYTF. CDR3 nucleotide sequence: TGCAGCGTAGCAGGGGACCTTTATGGCTACACCTTC.

The DNA of the CDR3 is TGTGCCAGCAGTATACAGGTGGCGAACACTGAAGCTTTCTTT. Translation gives CASSIQVANTEAFF. The chain has TRBV2 and TRBJ1-1; perhaps TRBD1 as D (5 bases). V dropped 5 bases and J dropped 1 base, with 11 bases sitting between them. The length of the CDR3 is 14 residues. CDR1 is SNHLY and CDR2 is FYNNEI in the germline V gene.

The rearrangement joins TRBV4-2 to TRBJ1-1; TRBD1 might be the D (5 bases). Trimming took 3 bases from V and 1 from J, leaving 12 bases between them. CDR3 length: 15 residues. Germline-derived CDR1 and CDR2 are LGHNA and YNFKEQ. CDR3 amino acids: CASSQEYQGNTEAFF. The CDR3 coding sequence is TGTGCCAGCAGCCAGGAATACCAGGGGAACACTGAAGCTTTCTTT.

This chain joins TRBV6-6 and TRBJ2-1; D is undetermined. There are 15 residues in the CDR3. Trimming removed 6 bases from V and 0 bases from J, with 12 bases in between. The germline CDR1 and CDR2 sequences are MNHNY and SVGAGI (reference sequence). CDR3 coding DNA: TGTGCCAGCAGCCATTCTACCGGCTCCTACAATGAGCAGTTCTTC. Protein product: CASSHSTGSYNEQFF.

This clone has a handful of counts. The V and J genes are TRBV2 and TRBJ2-2, with TRBD2 as a possible D gene (6 bases). The CDR3 is 14 residues long. Trimming removed 7 bases from V and 5 bases from J, with 14 bases in between. Germline V gene data show CDR1 as SNHLY and CDR2 as FYNNEI. The CDR3 DNA follows: TGTGCCAGCATACAACGGGGAGGTACCGGGGAGCTGTTTTTT. It translates to CASIQRGGTGELFF.

The genes are TRBV30 and TRBJ1-2; TRBD1 aligns across 8 bases. The CDR3 extends over 14 amino acids. CDR1 and CDR2 (germline): GTSNPN, SVGIG (reference sequence). The V segment lost 1 base and the J segment 7 bases; nucleotides outside the gene matches: 8. This CDR3 is CAWSDPGTGSGYTF. Here the CDR3 DNA reads TGTGCCTGGAGTGACCCCGGGACAGGCTCTGGCTACACCTTC.

This chain uses TRBV28 with TRBJ1-6; D is perhaps TRBD1 (5 bases). From germline, CDR1 is MDHEN and CDR2 SYDVKM. Trimming took off 6 bases at V and 7 bases at J, with 10 bases between the two ends. The CDR3 has 13 residues. CDR3 in DNA: TGTGCCAGCAGCAGGGTTAACAATTCACCCCTCCACTTT. Translation gives CASSRVNNSPLHF.

This chain uses TRBV27 with TRBJ1-6, with TRBD1 matching over 8 bases. J lost 7 bases, V lost 1 base, and 3 bases had no gene match. This CDR3 spans 15 amino acids. CDR1 and CDR2 from the germline V gene are MNHEY and SMNVEV (reference sequence). CDR3 nucleotides: TGTGCCAGCAGTTTATTGGACAGGGTGAATTCACCCCTCCACTTT. Its translation is CASSLLDRVNSPLHF.

In this sample, this clone turned up a few times. This specimen includes other DNA sequences encoding the same CDR3. The chain combines TRBV30 with TRBJ1-1; D is perhaps TRBD1 (5 bases). CDR3 length: 13 residues. V was trimmed by 0 bases and J by 2 bases, leaving 7 bases between them. Germline assignment: CDR1 GTSNPN and CDR2 SVGIG (reference sequence). The CDR3 loop reads CAWSVQGNTEAFF. The DNA of the CDR3 is TGTGCCTGGAGTGTCCAGGGCAACACTGAAGCTTTCTTT.

V gene TRBV9 combines with J gene TRBJ1-6, with D possibly matching TRBD1 (6 bases). CDR3 size: 15 residues. Per the germline V gene, CDR1 is SGDLS and CDR2 is YYNGEE. V was trimmed by 2 bases and J by 5 bases, leaving 11 bases between them. The CDR3 here is CASSVGGWDNSPLHF. DNA for the CDR3: TGTGCCAGCAGCGTTGGGGGCTGGGATAATTCACCCCTCCACTTT.

J is TRBJ2-5 and V is TRBV30; D is unresolved. Trimming stripped 5 bases from V and 5 bases from J, with 9 bases between. CDR3 length equals 11 residues. Germline-derived CDR1 and CDR2 are GTSNPN and SVGIG (reference sequence). CDR3 nucleotide sequence: TGTGCCTGGGCCGGGTCCGAGACCCAGTACTTC. Protein sequence: CAWAGSETQYF.

This clone appeared a few times. The chain carries TRBV14 and TRBJ1-2; 7 bases are shared with TRBD1. Per the germline V gene, CDR1 is SGHDN and CDR2 is FVKESK. This CDR3 is 15 amino acids long. V lost 2 bases and J lost 7; bases outside the gene matches: 10. The CDR3, as DNA: TGTGCCAGCAGCCAATGGGAGACAGGGTCGGTTGGCTACACCTTC. Translated, it gives CASSQWETGSVGYTF.

V gene TRBV5-1 combines with J gene TRBJ1-2; 9 nucleotides line up with TRBD1. CDR1 and CDR2 (germline): SGHRS, YFSETQ. After removal of 4 bases from V and 5 bases from J, the junction contained 6 bases not matched to a gene. The CDR3 loop spans 14 amino acids. The CDR3 is CASSTRDRAYGYTF. As DNA, the CDR3 is TGCGCCAGCAGCACCCGGGACAGGGCGTATGGCTACACCTTC.

The V and J genes are TRBV28 and TRBJ1-1; tentative D call: TRBD1 (5 bases). The V end was cut by 2 bases, the J end by 1 base, with 8 bases between. Looked up from germline, CDR1 is MDHEN and CDR2 is SYDVKM. The length of the CDR3 is 14 residues. The CDR3 nucleotides read TGTGCCAGCAGTTTAGTGGGGCGGAACACTGAAGCTTTCTTT. It translates to CASSLVGRNTEAFF.

For the CDR3, the DNA is TGTGCCAGCAGCCCTCAAAGCATGAACACCGGGGAGCTGTTTTTT. Translation: CASSPQSMNTGELFF. V gene TRBV27 combines with J gene TRBJ2-2; D remains unclear. Germline V gene data show CDR1 as MNHEY and CDR2 as SMNVEV (reference sequence). Trimming left V 6 bases short and J 1 base short, with 12 bases between. The length of the CDR3 is 15 residues.

V usage is TRBV30 and J usage is TRBJ2-7, with D unresolved. The V gene's germline CDR1 is GTSNPN and CDR2 SVGIG (reference sequence). The CDR3 runs 11 residues. Trimming took off 2 bases at V and 3 bases at J, with 5 bases between the two ends. CDR3 DNA: TGTGCCTGGAGTTCAGGCTACGAGCAGTACTTC. Its translation is CAWSSGYEQYF.

This chain links TRBV6-5 with TRBJ1-2; D is possibly TRBD1 (6 bases). Germline CDR1 and CDR2: MNHEY and SVGAGI. V dropped 6 bases and J dropped 0 bases, with 11 bases sitting between them. The CDR3 runs 14 residues. The CDR3 reads CASSRGLANYGYTF. CDR3 DNA: TGTGCCAGCAGCAGGGGCCTCGCTAACTATGGCTACACCTTC.

This clone appeared a few times. This chain links TRBV5-6 with TRBJ1-2, with 7 bases that match TRBD1. The trim removed 0 bases at V and 7 bases at J, leaving 12 bases unmatched. This CDR3 is 16 amino acids long. Germline V gene data show CDR1 as SGHDT and CDR2 as YYEEEE. The CDR3 protein is CASSLGTGLSIGGYTF. The DNA of the CDR3 is TGTGCCAGCAGCTTGGGGACAGGCCTCAGTATCGGTGGCTACACCTTC.